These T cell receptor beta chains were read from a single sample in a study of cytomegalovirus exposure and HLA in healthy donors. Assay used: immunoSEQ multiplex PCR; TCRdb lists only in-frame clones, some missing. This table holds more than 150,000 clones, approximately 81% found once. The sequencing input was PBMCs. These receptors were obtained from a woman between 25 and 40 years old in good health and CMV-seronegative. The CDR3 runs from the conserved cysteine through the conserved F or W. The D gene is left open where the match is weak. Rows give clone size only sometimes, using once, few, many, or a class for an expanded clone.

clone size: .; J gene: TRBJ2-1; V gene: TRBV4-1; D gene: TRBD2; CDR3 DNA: TGCGCCAGCAGCCAACAGGGACTAGCTTCCTACAATGAGCAGTTCTTC; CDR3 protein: CASSQQGLASYNEQFF
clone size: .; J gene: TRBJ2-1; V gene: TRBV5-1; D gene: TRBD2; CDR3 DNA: TGCGCCAGCAGTCTAGGGACTAGCGGGGACAATGAGCAGTTCTTC; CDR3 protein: CASSLGTSGDNEQFF
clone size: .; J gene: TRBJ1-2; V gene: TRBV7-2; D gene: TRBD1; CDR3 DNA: TGTGCCAGCAGCTTATTTTCAGGGGGCGAGGAGTATGGCTACACCTTC; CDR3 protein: CASSLFSGGEEYGYTF
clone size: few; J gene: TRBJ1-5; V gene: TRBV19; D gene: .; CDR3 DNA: TGTGCCAGCACGCGTTCTGGGGGCATCAGCAATCAGCCCCAGCATTTT; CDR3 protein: CASTRSGGISNQPQHF
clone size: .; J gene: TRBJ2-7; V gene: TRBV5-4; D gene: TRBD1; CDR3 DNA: TGTGCCAGCAGCTTGTTTTCAGGGGGCCCCTACGAGCAGTACTTC; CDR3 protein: CASSLFSGGPYEQYF
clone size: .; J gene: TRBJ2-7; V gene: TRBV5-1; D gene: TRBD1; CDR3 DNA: TGCGCCAGCAGCAGGGGACAGGGGGGCTACGAGCAGTACTTC; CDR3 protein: CASSRGQGGYEQYF
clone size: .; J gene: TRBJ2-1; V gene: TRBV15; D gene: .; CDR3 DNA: TGTGCCACCGAACTTAGGGGGTCAGGGGTTCAAAATGAGCAGTTCTTC; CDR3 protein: CATELRGSGVQNEQFF
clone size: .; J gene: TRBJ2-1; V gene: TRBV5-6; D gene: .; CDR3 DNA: TGTGCCAGCACCCCGCGGTTTGAGCGGCTATCGGACAATGAGCAGTTCTTC; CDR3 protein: CASTPRFERLSDNEQFF
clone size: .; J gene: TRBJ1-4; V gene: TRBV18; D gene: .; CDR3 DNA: TGTGCCAGCTCACCACCGCCACTACTCTCAACTAATGAAAAACTGTTTTTT; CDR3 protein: CASSPPPLLSTNEKLFF
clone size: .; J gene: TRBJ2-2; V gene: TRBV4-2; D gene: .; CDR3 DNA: TGTGCCAGCAGCCAAGCAGCGCAGAACACCGGGGAGCTGTTTTTT; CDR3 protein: CASSQAAQNTGELFF
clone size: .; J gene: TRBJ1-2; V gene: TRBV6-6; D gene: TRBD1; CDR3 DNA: TGTGCCAGCAGTTACTCCACGGGACAGGGCTATGGCTACACCTTC; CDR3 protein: CASSYSTGQGYGYTF
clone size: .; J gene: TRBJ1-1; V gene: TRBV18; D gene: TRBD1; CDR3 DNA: TGTGCCAGCTCACCGCAGGGGGTCACTGAAGCTTTCTTT; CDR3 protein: CASSPQGVTEAFF
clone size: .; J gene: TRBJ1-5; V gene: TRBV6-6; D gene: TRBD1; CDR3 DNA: TGTGCCAGCAGGGGACAGGGGGATCAGCCCCAGCATTTT; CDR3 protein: CASRGQGDQPQHF
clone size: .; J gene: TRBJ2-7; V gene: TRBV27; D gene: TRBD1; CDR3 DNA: TGTGCCAGCACTCCCGGCCGGGACAGCTCCTACGAGCAGTACTTC; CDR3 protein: CASTPGRDSSYEQYF
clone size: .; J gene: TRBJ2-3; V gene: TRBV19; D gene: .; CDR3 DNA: TGTGCCAGTAGTATGAGGAACACAGATACGCAGTATTTT; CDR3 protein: CASSMRNTDTQYF
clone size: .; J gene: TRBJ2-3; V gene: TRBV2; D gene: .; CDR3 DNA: TGTGCCAGCAGTGGGATGGGGAGGACCACAGATACGCAGTATTTT; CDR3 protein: CASSGMGRTTDTQYF
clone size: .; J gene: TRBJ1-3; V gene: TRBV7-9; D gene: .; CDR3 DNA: TGTGCCAGCAGCATAAGGGAGGGCCGGAGCTCTGGAAACACCATATATTTT; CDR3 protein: CASSIREGRSSGNTIYF
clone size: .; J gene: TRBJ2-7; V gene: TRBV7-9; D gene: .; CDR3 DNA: TGTGCCAGCAGCTTACCGACCCAGGGATCCTACGAGCAGTACTTC; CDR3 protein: CASSLPTQGSYEQYF
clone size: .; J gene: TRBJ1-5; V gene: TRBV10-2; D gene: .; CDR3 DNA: TGCGCCAGCAGTGAGTCGGACAGAAACAATCAGCCCCAGCATTTT; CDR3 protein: CASSESDRNNQPQHF
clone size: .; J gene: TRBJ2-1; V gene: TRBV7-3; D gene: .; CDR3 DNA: .; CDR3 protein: CASSSSGDHYNEQFF
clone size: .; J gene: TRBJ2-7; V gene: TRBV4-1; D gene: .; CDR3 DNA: TGCGCCAGCAGCCAAGGGCCATACGGACAGCTTCCCTACGAGCAGTACTTC; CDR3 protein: CASSQGPYGQLPYEQYF